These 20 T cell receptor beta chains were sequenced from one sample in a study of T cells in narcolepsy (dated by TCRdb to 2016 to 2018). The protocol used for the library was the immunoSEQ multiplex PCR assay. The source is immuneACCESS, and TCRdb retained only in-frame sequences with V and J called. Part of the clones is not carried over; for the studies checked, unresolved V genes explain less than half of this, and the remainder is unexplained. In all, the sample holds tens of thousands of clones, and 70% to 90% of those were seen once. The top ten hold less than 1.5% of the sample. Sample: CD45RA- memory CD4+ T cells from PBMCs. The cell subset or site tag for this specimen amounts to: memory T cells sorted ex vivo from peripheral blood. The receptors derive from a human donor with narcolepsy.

The CDR3 DNA reads TGTGCCAGCGGGGCAGGGTCTGGGGCCAACGTCCTGACTTTC. This encodes CASGAGSGANVLTF. The rearrangement links TRBV2 to TRBJ2-6; the D gene is possibly TRBD1 (5 bases). This CDR3 spans 14 amino acids. Germline CDR1 SNHLY, CDR2 FYNNEI. Between the trimmed V and J ends, which lost 8 bases and 1 base, there was a span of 9 bases.

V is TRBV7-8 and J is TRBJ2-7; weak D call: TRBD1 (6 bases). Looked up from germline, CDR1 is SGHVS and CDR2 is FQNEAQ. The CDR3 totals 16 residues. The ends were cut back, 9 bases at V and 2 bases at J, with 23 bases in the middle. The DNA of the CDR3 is TGTGCCAGTATGTTGAGTCCGGGACAAATCGCCTACGAGCAGTACTTC. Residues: CASMLSPGQIAYEQYF.

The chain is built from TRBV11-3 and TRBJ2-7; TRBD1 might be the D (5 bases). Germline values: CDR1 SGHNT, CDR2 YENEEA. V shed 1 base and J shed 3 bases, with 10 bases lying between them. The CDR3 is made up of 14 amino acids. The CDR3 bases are TGTGCCAGCAGCTTAGCGGCCAGGGACTACGAGCAGTACTTC. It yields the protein CASSLAARDYEQYF.

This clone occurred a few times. CDR3 sequence reads: CASSYLSDAVKSYTF. CDR3 DNA: TGTGCCAGCAGTTACCTTTCGGATGCGGTGAAATCCTACACCTTC. The V gene is TRBV6-5, the J gene TRBJ1-2; D uncertain. CDR3 length equals 15 residues. V dropped 2 bases and J dropped 10 bases, with 20 bases sitting between them. Germline V gene sequence: CDR1 MNHEY, CDR2 SVGAGI.

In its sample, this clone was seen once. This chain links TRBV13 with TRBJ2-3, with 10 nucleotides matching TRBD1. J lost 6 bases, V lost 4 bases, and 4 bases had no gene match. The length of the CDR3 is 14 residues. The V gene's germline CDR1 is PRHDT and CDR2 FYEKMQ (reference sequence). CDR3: CASSSRTGGDTQYF. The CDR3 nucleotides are TGTGCCAGCAGCTCCCGGACAGGGGGGGATACGCAGTATTTT.

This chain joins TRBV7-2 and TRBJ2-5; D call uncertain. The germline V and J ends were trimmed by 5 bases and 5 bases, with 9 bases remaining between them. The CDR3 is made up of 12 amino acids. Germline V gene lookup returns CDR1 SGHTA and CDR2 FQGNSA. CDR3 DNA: TGTGCCAGCAGCCCGGCGTTTGAGACCCAGTACTTC. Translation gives CASSPAFETQYF.

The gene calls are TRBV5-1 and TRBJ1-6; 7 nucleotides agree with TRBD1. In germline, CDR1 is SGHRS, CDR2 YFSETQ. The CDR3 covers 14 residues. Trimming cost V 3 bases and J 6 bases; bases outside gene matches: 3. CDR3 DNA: TGCGCCAGCAGCTCCGGGACAGTTAATTCACCCCTCCACTTT. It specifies CASSSGTVNSPLHF.

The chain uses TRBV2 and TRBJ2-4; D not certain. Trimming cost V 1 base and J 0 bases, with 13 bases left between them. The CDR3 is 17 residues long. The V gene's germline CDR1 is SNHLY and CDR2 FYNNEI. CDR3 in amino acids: CASSEGRLMAAKNIQYF. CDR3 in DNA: TGTGCCAGCAGTGAAGGTCGTCTTATGGCAGCCAAAAACATTCAGTACTTC.

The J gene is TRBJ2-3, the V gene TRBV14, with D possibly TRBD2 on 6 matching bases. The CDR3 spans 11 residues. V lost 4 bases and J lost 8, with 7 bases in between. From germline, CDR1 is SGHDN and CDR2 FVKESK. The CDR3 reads CASSPGVTQYF. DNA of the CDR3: TGTGCCAGCAGCCCGGGAGTTACGCAGTATTTT. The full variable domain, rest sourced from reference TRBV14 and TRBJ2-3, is EAGVTQFPSHSVIEKGQTVTLRCDPISGHDNLYWYRRVMGKEIKFLLHFVKESKQDESGMPNNRFLAERTGGTYSTLKVQPAELEDSGVYFCASSPGVTQYFGPGTRLTVL.

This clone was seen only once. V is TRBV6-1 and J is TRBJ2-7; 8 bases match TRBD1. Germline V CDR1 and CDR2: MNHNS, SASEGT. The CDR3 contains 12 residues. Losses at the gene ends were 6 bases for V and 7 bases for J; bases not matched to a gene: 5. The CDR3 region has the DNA TGTGCCAGCAGCTCCAGGGGGCGGGAGCAGTACTTC. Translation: CASSSRGREQYF.

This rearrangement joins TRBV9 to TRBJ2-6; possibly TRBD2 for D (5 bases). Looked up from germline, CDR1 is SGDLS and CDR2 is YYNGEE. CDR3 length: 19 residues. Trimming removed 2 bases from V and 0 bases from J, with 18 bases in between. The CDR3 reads CASSVESEAQHSGANVLTF. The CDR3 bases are TGTGCCAGCAGCGTGGAGTCGGAGGCCCAGCACTCTGGGGCCAACGTCCTGACTTTC.

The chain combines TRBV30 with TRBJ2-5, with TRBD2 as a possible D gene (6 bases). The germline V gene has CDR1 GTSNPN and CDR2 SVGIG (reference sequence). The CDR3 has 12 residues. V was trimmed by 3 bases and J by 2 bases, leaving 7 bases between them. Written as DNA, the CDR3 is TGTGCCTGGAGCCGGGGGCAAGAGACCCAGTACTTC. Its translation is CAWSRGQETQYF.

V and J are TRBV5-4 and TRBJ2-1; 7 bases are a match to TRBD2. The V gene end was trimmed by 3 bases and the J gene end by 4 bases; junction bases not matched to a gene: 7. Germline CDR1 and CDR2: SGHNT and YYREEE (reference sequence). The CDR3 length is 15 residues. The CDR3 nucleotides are TGTGCCAGCAGCTCGCTCACCGGGGGGTACAATGAGCAGTTCTTC. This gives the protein CASSSLTGGYNEQFF.

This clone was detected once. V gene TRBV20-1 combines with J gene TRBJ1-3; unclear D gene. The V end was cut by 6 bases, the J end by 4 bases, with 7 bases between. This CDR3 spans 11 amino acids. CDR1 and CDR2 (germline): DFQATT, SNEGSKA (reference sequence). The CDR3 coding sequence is TGCAGTGCGGAAAGGGGAAACACCATATATTTT. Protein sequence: CSAERGNTIYF.

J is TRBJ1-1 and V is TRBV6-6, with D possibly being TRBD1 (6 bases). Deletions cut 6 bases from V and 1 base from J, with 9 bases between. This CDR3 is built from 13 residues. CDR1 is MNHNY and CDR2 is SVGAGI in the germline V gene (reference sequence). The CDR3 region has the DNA TGTGCCAGCAGACAGGGTAGGAACACTGAAGCTTTCTTT. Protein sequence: CASRQGRNTEAFF.

CDR3 DNA: TGTGCCAGCGCCACCACCAGGGTCCCCTTTAGCAATCAGCCCCAGCATTTT. Its protein is CASATTRVPFSNQPQHF. The chain uses TRBV27 and TRBJ1-5; D is possibly TRBD1 (5 bases). CDR1 and CDR2 (germline): MNHEY, SMNVEV (reference sequence). The V gene lost 8 bases and the J gene lost 0 bases, with 20 bases spanning the gap. The CDR3 covers 17 residues.

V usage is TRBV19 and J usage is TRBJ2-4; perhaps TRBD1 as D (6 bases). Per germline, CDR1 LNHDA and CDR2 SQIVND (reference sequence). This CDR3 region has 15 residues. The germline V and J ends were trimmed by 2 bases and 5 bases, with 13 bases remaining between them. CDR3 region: CASSIYRVGQNIQYF. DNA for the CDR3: TGTGCCAGTAGTATATACAGGGTAGGGCAAAACATTCAGTACTTC.

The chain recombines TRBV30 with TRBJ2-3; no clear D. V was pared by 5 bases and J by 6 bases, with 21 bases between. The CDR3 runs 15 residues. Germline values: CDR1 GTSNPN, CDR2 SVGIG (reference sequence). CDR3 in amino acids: CAWGREAGFRDTQYF. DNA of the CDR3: TGTGCCTGGGGAAGGGAAGCCGGTTTCCGGGATACGCAGTATTTT.

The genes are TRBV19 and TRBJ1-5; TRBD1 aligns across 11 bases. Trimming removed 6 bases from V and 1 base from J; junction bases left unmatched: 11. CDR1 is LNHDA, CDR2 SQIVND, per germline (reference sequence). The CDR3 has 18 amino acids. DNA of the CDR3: TGTGCCAGTAGGTTAGCGGGACAGGGGGTTAAGAGCAATCAGCCCCAGCATTTT. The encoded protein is CASRLAGQGVKSNQPQHF.

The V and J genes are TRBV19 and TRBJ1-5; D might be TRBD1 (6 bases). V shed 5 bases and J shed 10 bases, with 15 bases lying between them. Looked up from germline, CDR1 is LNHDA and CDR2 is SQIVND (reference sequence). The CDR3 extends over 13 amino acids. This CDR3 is CASSLQGGGPQHF. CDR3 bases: TGTGCCAGTAGTCTACAGGGTGGCGGACCCCAGCATTTT.